Shown below are 12 T cell receptor beta chains from a single sample sequenced in a study of blood T cell repertoires in COVID-19. Libraries were prepared by immunoSEQ multiplex PCR; TCRdb keeps only in-frame clonotypes and omits some of them. The sample shows about 73,000 clones, around 81% of them seen only once. The sample consisted of peripheral blood. The source of these receptors is a human donor in a cohort sampled during active COVID-19.

This chain uses TRBV9 with TRBJ1-1; 7 bases are shared with TRBD1. The CDR3 length is 13 residues. Per germline, CDR1 SGDLS and CDR2 YYNGEE. Unmatched junction bases numbered 7, after V lost 5 bases and J lost 6 bases. The CDR3 reads CASSGDRAPEAFF. Here the CDR3 DNA reads TGTGCCAGCAGTGGTGACAGGGCCCCTGAAGCTTTCTTT.

This clone was seen ten or more times. The chain uses TRBV4-2 and TRBJ1-2, with 7 bases identical to TRBD1. The CDR3 totals 15 residues. V trimming: 4 bases; J trimming: 4 bases; junction bases outside the gene matches: 9. CDR1 is LGHNA and CDR2 is YNFKEQ in the germline V gene. The CDR3 nucleotides are TGTGCCAGCAGCCCGAACAGGGGAGTCTTCTATGGCTACACCTTC. This translates into CASSPNRGVFYGYTF.

The chain is built from TRBV11-2 and TRBJ2-2, with D perhaps matching TRBD1 (6 bases). Trimming removed 4 bases from V and 1 base from J, with 10 bases in between. The germline V gene encodes CDR1 SGHAT and CDR2 FQNNGV. This CDR3 has 15 amino acids. The CDR3 bases are TGTGCCAGCAGCTCCTGGGGACAGAACACCGGGGAGCTGTTTTTT. It yields the protein CASSSWGQNTGELFF.

The chain has TRBV5-6 and TRBJ2-2; no clear D. CDR1 is SGHDT and CDR2 is YYEEEE in the germline V gene. With 0 bases removed from V and 4 bases from J, the gap between germline ends came to 13 bases. CDR3 length: 16 amino acids. The CDR3 here is CASSLALTWSTGELFF. The DNA for the CDR3 is TGTGCCAGCAGCTTGGCCTTAACATGGAGCACCGGGGAGCTGTTTTTT.

The V call is TRBV7-9, the J call TRBJ2-5; 8 bases line up with TRBD1. The CDR3 contains 13 residues. V was pared by 5 bases and J by 3 bases, with 2 bases of the junction left unmatched. Germline loops: CDR1 SEHNR, CDR2 FQNEAQ (reference sequence). CDR3 sequence (DNA): TGTGCCAGCAGCCAGGACAGGGAAGAGACCCAGTACTTC. It yields the protein CASSQDREETQYF.

The genes are TRBV4-2 and TRBJ1-3; D not certain. The CDR3 loop spans 15 amino acids. CDR1 and CDR2 (germline): LGHNA, YNFKEQ. V dropped 5 bases and J dropped 2 bases, with 13 bases sitting between them. CDR3 DNA: TGTGCCAGCAGCGAGGTCGGCGCGGCTGGAAACACCATATATTTT. This codes for CASSEVGAAGNTIYF.

The chain has TRBV4-1 and TRBJ1-3; D gene unclear. The CDR3 has 16 amino acids. Germline V gene lookup returns CDR1 MGHRA and CDR2 YSYEKL. V was cut by 4 bases and J by 8 bases, with 21 bases left in between. The chain's CDR3 is CASSPRGRERWDTIYF. The CDR3 nucleotides read TGCGCCAGCAGCCCTCGCGGGAGGGAGCGTTGGGACACCATATATTTT.

This sequence joins TRBV7-8 and TRBJ2-7; TRBD1 matches at 7 bases. V trimming: 4 bases; J trimming: 2 bases; junction bases outside the gene matches: 2. The CDR3 consists of 13 residues. Germline V CDR1 and CDR2: SGHVS, FQNEAQ. The CDR3 here is CASSWTGTYEQYF. CDR3 nucleotide sequence: TGTGCCAGCAGCTGGACAGGTACCTACGAGCAGTACTTC.

The rearrangement joins TRBV11-2 to TRBJ2-3; D uncertain. The CDR3 totals 15 residues. Germline V gene data show CDR1 as SGHAT and CDR2 as FQNNGV. V was cut by 1 base and J by 0 bases, with 8 bases left in between. This chain's CDR3 is CASSLGTSSTDTQYF. The CDR3 bases are TGTGCCAGCAGCTTAGGAACATCTAGCACAGATACGCAGTATTTT.

This chain connects TRBV6-5 to TRBJ2-1; D may be TRBD2 (6 bases). Looked up from germline, CDR1 is MNHEY and CDR2 is SVGAGI. V lost 7 bases and J lost 2, with 12 bases in between. CDR3 length: 14 residues. The chain's CDR3 is CASTRGGTYNEQFF. CDR3 nucleotides: TGTGCCAGCACCAGAGGCGGGACCTACAATGAGCAGTTCTTC.

The chain combines TRBV5-5 with TRBJ1-1; TRBD1 agrees at 10 bases. Losses at the gene ends were 4 bases for V and 5 bases for J; bases not matched to a gene: 8. The germline gives CDR1 SGHKS, CDR2 YYEKEE (reference sequence). The CDR3 length is 15 residues. The CDR3 coding sequence is TGTGCCAGCAGCCGTCAGACAGGGGGCTCTACTGAAGCTTTCTTT. Residues: CASSRQTGGSTEAFF.

The genes are TRBV4-2 and TRBJ2-5; 9 bases fit TRBD1. This CDR3 has 17 residues. The V and J ends lost 3 bases and 2 bases, in that order; junction bases with no gene match: 10. Germline CDR1 is LGHNA and CDR2 is YNFKEQ. The CDR3 region is CASSQNPTGGSQETQYF. The CDR3, as DNA: TGTGCCAGCAGCCAGAATCCCACAGGGGGCTCACAAGAGACCCAGTACTTC.